Below, 28 T cell receptor beta chains from the same sample are listed, as sequenced in a study of blood T cell repertoires in COVID-19. The repertoire was sequenced with immunoSEQ multiplex PCR; TCRdb's copy has only in-frame clones and lacks some. Among 55,000 to 75,000 clones listed, just under 80% were seen once. Source material: peripheral blood. The receptors come from a human donor in a cohort sampled during active COVID-19.

V is TRBV18 and J is TRBJ1-1; TRBD1 aligns across 7 bases. The J segment lost 7 bases and the V segment lost 3 bases, leaving 2 bases of the junction unmatched. The germline V gene encodes CDR1 KGHSH and CDR2 LQKENI. The length of the CDR3 is 12 residues. The CDR3 protein is CASSPTGIEAFF. The CDR3 DNA follows: TGTGCCAGCTCACCGACAGGGATTGAAGCTTTCTTT. Supplemented by reference TRBV18 and TRBJ1-1, the full variable domain reads NAGVMQNPRHLVRRRGQEARLRCSPMKGHSHVYWYRQLPEEGLKFMVYLQKENIIDESGMPKERFSAEFPKEGPSILRIQQVVRGDSAAYFCASSPTGIEAFFGQGTRLTVV.

V gene TRBV18 combines with J gene TRBJ2-3; TRBD1 agrees at 9 bases. V was pared by 3 bases and J by 4 bases, with 2 bases of the junction left unmatched. The germline V gene encodes CDR1 KGHSH and CDR2 LQKENI. The CDR3 is 14 amino acids. CDR3 in amino acids: CASSPGQGSDTQYF. The CDR3 nucleotides are TGTGCCAGCTCACCGGGACAGGGCTCAGATACGCAGTATTTT. The whole variable domain, remainder taken from reference TRBV18 and TRBJ2-3, is NAGVMQNPRHLVRRRGQEARLRCSPMKGHSHVYWYRQLPEEGLKFMVYLQKENIIDESGMPKERFSAEFPKEGPSILRIQQVVRGDSAAYFCASSPGQGSDTQYFGPGTRLTVL.

This clone was detected only a few times. Other nucleotide sequences in the sample specify the same CDR3. This chain connects TRBV4-3 to TRBJ2-7; 8 bases match TRBD1. J lost 2 bases, V lost 3 bases, and 6 bases had no gene match. Germline V CDR1 and CDR2: LGHNA, YSLEER. The CDR3 extends over 15 amino acids. CDR3 nucleotides: TGCGCCAGCAGCCAGGAAGGACAGGGACCCTACGAGCAGTACTTC. It codes for CASSQEGQGPYEQYF.

The chain employs TRBV7-3 and TRBJ1-1; D is possibly TRBD1 (6 bases). Trimming stripped 2 bases from V and 1 base from J, with 8 bases between. The CDR3 contains 14 residues. Germline V CDR1 and CDR2: SGHTA, FQGTGA. The chain's CDR3 is CASSLGQPNTEAFF. The DNA of the CDR3 is TGTGCCAGCAGCTTAGGACAGCCGAACACTGAAGCTTTCTTT.

The J gene is TRBJ2-3, the V gene TRBV28, with TRBD2 matching 10 bases. Trimming at V came to 5 bases and at J to 1 base, leaving 12 bases not matched to a gene. This CDR3 region has 18 residues. The germline V gene encodes CDR1 MDHEN and CDR2 SYDVKM. The CDR3 sequence: CASSLPRSGRARTDTQYF. CDR3 in DNA: TGTGCCAGCAGTCTCCCGAGGAGCGGGAGGGCCCGCACAGATACGCAGTATTTT.

The chain combines TRBV2 with TRBJ2-7; possibly TRBD2 for D (7 bases). This CDR3 region has 16 residues. The germline CDR1 and CDR2 sequences are SNHLY and FYNNEI. V was trimmed by 9 bases and J by 3 bases, leaving 24 bases between them. CDR3 loop: CARNPPSRGEGYEQYF. Written as DNA, the CDR3 is TGTGCCAGGAACCCCCCATCTAGGGGGGAGGGCTACGAGCAGTACTTC.

V is TRBV4-1 and J is TRBJ1-3; the match to TRBD1 covers 9 bases. The CDR3 totals 18 residues. V was clipped by 0 bases and J by 0 bases; unmatched bases: 6. From germline, CDR1 is MGHRA and CDR2 YSYEKL. CDR3 nucleotide sequence: TGCGCCAGCAGCCAAGAGGGACAGGGCATTCTCTCTGGAAACACCATATATTTT. This codes for CASSQEGQGILSGNTIYF.

V gene TRBV19 combines with J gene TRBJ1-4; a weak D match, TRBD1 (5 bases). The CDR3 has 15 amino acids. Germline V gene sequence: CDR1 LNHDA, CDR2 SQIVND (reference sequence). The V end lost 5 bases, the J end lost 5 bases, and 15 bases lay between the germline ends. The CDR3 loop is CASSGSGYYNEKLFF. The CDR3 DNA is TGTGCCAGTAGTGGATCAGGGTACTACAATGAAAAACTGTTTTTT. Full variable domain (missing parts from reference TRBV19 and TRBJ1-4): DGGITQSPKYLFRKEGQNVTLSCEQNLNHDAMYWYRQDPGQGLRLIYYSQIVNDFQKGDIAEGYSVSREKKESFPLTVTSAQKNPTAFYLCASSGSGYYNEKLFFGSGTQLSVL.

This clone was found once. This rearrangement joins TRBV19 to TRBJ2-6, with TRBD1 matching over 8 bases. Unmatched junction bases numbered 10, after V lost 6 bases and J lost 0 bases. There are 18 residues in the CDR3. The germline CDR1 and CDR2 sequences are LNHDA and SQIVND (reference sequence). CDR3 sequence (DNA): TGTGCCAGTAGGGCCCCGGGACAGGTTCTCTCTGGGGCCAACGTCCTGACTTTC. Protein: CASRAPGQVLSGANVLTF.

V is TRBV7-2 and J is TRBJ2-4; 10 bases are a match to TRBD1. Trimming took 6 bases from V and 9 from J; bases not matched to a gene: 8. The germline V gene encodes CDR1 SGHTA and CDR2 FQGNSA. The CDR3 runs 14 residues. CDR3 bases: TGTGCCAGCAGTGGGACAGGGGTCCCAGGCATTCAGTACTTC. The encoded protein is CASSGTGVPGIQYF.

In nucleotides, the CDR3 is TGTGCCAGCAGTGCACCTCACGCGGGATCCAATCAGCCCCAGCATTTT. It translates to CASSAPHAGSNQPQHF. The rearrangement uses TRBV28 and TRBJ1-5, with no clear D. Trimming took 5 bases from V and 3 from J, leaving 17 bases between them. The CDR3 spans 16 residues. Germline lookup yields CDR1 MDHEN and CDR2 SYDVKM.

The genes are TRBV4-1 and TRBJ1-2, with TRBD1 matching 9 bases. Trimming cost V 2 bases and J 4 bases; bases outside gene matches: 5. The V gene's germline CDR1 is MGHRA and CDR2 YSYEKL. This CDR3 region has 15 residues. CDR3 loop: CASSQTGTGTYGYTF. CDR3 DNA: TGCGCCAGCAGCCAAACCGGGACAGGGACCTATGGCTACACCTTC.

The chain links TRBV11-2 to TRBJ2-5, with 10 bases aligning to TRBD2. The V segment lost 1 base and the J segment 2 bases; nucleotides outside the gene matches: 10. The CDR3 totals 18 residues. Germline V CDR1 and CDR2: SGHAT, FQNNGV. CDR3 sequence (DNA): TGTGCCAGCAGCTTAGGTTCTTTAGCGGGAGGATTACAAGAGACCCAGTACTTC. Residues: CASSLGSLAGGLQETQYF.

About this clone: The junction shows a germline mismatch at one end, possibly a read error. The gene calls are TRBV7-6 and TRBJ2-7; 11 nucleotides line up with TRBD2. The germline V gene encodes CDR1 SGHVS and CDR2 FNYEAQ. The CDR3 has 16 amino acids. CDR3 sequence: CASSLTSGSSQGKYNF. CDR3 DNA sequence: TGTGCCAGCAGCTTAACTAGCGGGAGTAGCCAGGGGAAATACAACTTC.

The chain recombines TRBV5-1 with TRBJ2-1; TRBD2 matches at 7 bases. This CDR3 spans 15 amino acids. Trimming cost V 7 bases and J 0 bases; bases outside gene matches: 7. Looked up from germline, CDR1 is SGHRS and CDR2 is YFSETQ. CDR3 sequence: CASGGSGNSYNEQFF. The CDR3 coding sequence is TGCGCCAGCGGGGGGAGCGGGAACTCCTACAATGAGCAGTTCTTC.

The chain joins TRBV10-3 to TRBJ2-1, with 10 bases fitting TRBD2. The CDR3 covers 14 residues. The germline V gene has CDR1 ENHRY and CDR2 SYGVKD. Trimming at V came to 4 bases and at J to 5 bases, leaving 2 bases not matched to a gene. The CDR3 DNA sequence: TGTGCCATCAGTGTAGCGGGAGGTGACAATGAGCAGTTCTTC. It specifies CAISVAGGDNEQFF.

The V call is TRBV7-8, the J call TRBJ2-1, with D unclear. V was cut by 1 base and J by 3 bases, with 13 bases left in between. Germline-derived CDR1 and CDR2 are SGHVS and FQNEAQ. The CDR3 totals 16 residues. CDR3 region: CASSLVSSTIYNEQFF. The CDR3 DNA reads TGTGCCAGCAGCTTAGTAAGTTCAACTATCTACAATGAGCAGTTCTTC.

In this sample, this clone turned up a few times. This chain uses TRBV7-3 with TRBJ2-5, with 9 nucleotides matching TRBD2. Germline CDR1 is SGHTA and CDR2 is FQGTGA. The CDR3 totals 15 residues. V gave up 2 bases and J gave up 5 bases; unmatched junction bases: 6. CDR3 protein: CASSLLAGYGETQYF. The CDR3 bases are TGTGCCAGCAGCTTACTAGCGGGATATGGGGAGACCCAGTACTTC.

This rearrangement joins TRBV6-2 or TRBV6-3 to TRBJ2-3; D perhaps matches TRBD2 (6 bases). This CDR3 has 15 amino acids. CDR1 and CDR2 from the germline V gene are MNHEY and SVGEGT. V dropped 6 bases and J dropped 6 bases, with 19 bases sitting between them. CDR3 DNA: TGTGCCAGCAGCGCAGCGGAGGAGGGTTGGGATACGCAGTATTTT. Its protein product is CASSAAEEGWDTQYF.

The J gene is TRBJ1-2, the V gene TRBV7-3; possibly TRBD1 for D (5 bases). Germline CDR1 SGHTA, CDR2 FQGTGA. The ends were cut back, 5 bases at V and 7 bases at J, with 14 bases in the middle. CDR3 length equals 13 residues. This chain's CDR3 is CASSPGPQGGYTF. CDR3 nucleotides: TGTGCCAGCAGCCCAGGGCCCCAGGGTGGCTACACCTTC.

The chain links TRBV12-3 or TRBV12-4 to TRBJ1-2; D not resolved. CDR3 length: 13 residues. V gave up 6 bases and J gave up 4 bases, with 12 bases separating them. In nucleotides, the CDR3 is TGTGCCAGCAGCCTCTATACAGTCTATGGCTACACCTTC. This translates into CASSLYTVYGYTF.

The rearrangement joins TRBV5-1 to TRBJ2-1; the match to TRBD2 covers 13 bases. Germline lookup yields CDR1 SGHRS and CDR2 YFSETQ. V shed 5 bases and J 9 bases; nucleotides not matched to a gene: 8. The CDR3 totals 15 residues. As DNA, the CDR3 is TGCGCCAGCAGTTTCGGACTAGCGGGAGTGGGTGAGCAGTTCTTC. This translates into CASSFGLAGVGEQFF.

This chain uses TRBV28 with TRBJ1-6; 11 bases are shared with TRBD1. The V segment lost 5 bases and the J segment 6 bases; nucleotides outside the gene matches: 6. The germline V gene encodes CDR1 MDHEN and CDR2 SYDVKM. The CDR3 covers 16 residues. DNA of the CDR3: TGTGCCAGCAGTCAACGGACAGGGGGCCGTAATTCACCCCTCCACTTT. It codes for CASSQRTGGRNSPLHF.

The chain links TRBV6-5 to TRBJ2-7, with D perhaps TRBD1 (6 bases). CDR3 length: 12 amino acids. Germline CDR1 is MNHEY and CDR2 is SVGAGI. Between the trimmed V and J ends, which lost 5 bases and 6 bases, there was a span of 11 bases. CDR3 sequence: CASSPGTSEQYF. Here the CDR3 DNA reads TGTGCCAGCAGTCCCGGGACAAGCGAGCAGTACTTC.

The chain combines TRBV14 with TRBJ1-2; a possible D gene is TRBD1 (6 bases). V was clipped by 0 bases and J by 3 bases, with 11 bases between them. The V gene's germline CDR1 is SGHDN and CDR2 FVKESK. The CDR3 is 15 residues long. As DNA, the CDR3 is TGTGCCAGCAGCCAAGATACAGGGTCCCACTATGGCTACACCTTC. Its protein product is CASSQDTGSHYGYTF.

J is TRBJ1-1 and V is TRBV19, with D unresolved. Germline V gene data show CDR1 as LNHDA and CDR2 as SQIVND (reference sequence). Trimming left V 6 bases short and J 4 bases short, with 9 bases between. The CDR3 has 12 amino acids. CDR3 coding DNA: TGTGCCAGTAGGGAATCGGGCACTGAAGCTTTCTTT. It translates to CASRESGTEAFF. The full variable domain, with the rest looked up from reference TRBV19 and TRBJ1-1, is DGGITQSPKYLFRKEGQNVTLSCEQNLNHDAMYWYRQDPGQGLRLIYYSQIVNDFQKGDIAEGYSVSREKKESFPLTVTSAQKNPTAFYLCASRESGTEAFFGQGTRLTVV.

The chain joins TRBV12-3 or TRBV12-4 to TRBJ2-7; D possibly corresponds to TRBD2 (8 bases). The CDR3 totals 13 residues. Trimming removed 6 bases at V and 7 bases at J, with 16 bases between. In nucleotides, the CDR3 is TGTGCCAGCAGCCCGGGAGGGGGCCTGGAGCAGTACTTC. Translated, it gives CASSPGGGLEQYF.

The chain carries TRBV7-2 and TRBJ2-1, with 7 bases aligning to TRBD2. The CDR3 covers 15 residues. V lost 5 bases, J lost 7 bases, and 11 bases stayed unmatched. CDR1 and CDR2 (germline): SGHTA, FQGNSA. CDR3 sequence: CASSLPRGRGNEQFF. CDR3 coding DNA: TGTGCCAGCAGCCTCCCTCGCGGGAGAGGGAATGAGCAGTTCTTC.